The 27 T cell receptor beta chains presented below share a single source sample, sequenced in a study of cytomegalovirus exposure and HLA in healthy donors. The PCR ran on 60 Vbeta and 13 Jbeta primers. The method was immunoSEQ multiplex PCR; TCRdb's version includes in-frame clones alone and lacks a portion of them. Of roughly 190,000 clones listed, roughly 80% are singletons. The sample was PBMCs. These receptors all come from a woman in her twenties or thirties in good health and CMV-seropositive.

The genes are TRBV7-2 and TRBJ2-7, with D possibly being TRBD1 (5 bases). This CDR3 has 13 amino acids. Germline values: CDR1 SGHTA, CDR2 FQGNSA. V lost 1 base and J 6 bases, leaving 10 bases between the germline ends. This CDR3 reads CASSLVDRGEQYF. The CDR3, as DNA: TGTGCCAGCAGCTTAGTAGACAGAGGCGAGCAGTACTTC.

V gene TRBV11-2 combines with J gene TRBJ2-3; D call uncertain. V gave up 4 bases and J gave up 3 bases, with 14 bases separating them. The CDR3 extends over 15 amino acids. Germline-derived CDR1 and CDR2 are SGHAT and FQNNGV. The CDR3 DNA follows: TGTGCCAGCAGCTCAGAAGTACGGAGAACAGATACGCAGTATTTT. Protein: CASSSEVRRTDTQYF.

The V call is TRBV6-5, the J call TRBJ1-4, with D possibly matching TRBD1 (5 bases). CDR1 is MNHEY and CDR2 is SVGAGI in the germline V gene. The V end lost 3 bases, the J end lost 8 bases, and 16 bases lay between the germline ends. The CDR3 extends over 15 amino acids. This CDR3 reads CASSYKGPGEEKLFF. The CDR3 nucleotides are TGTGCCAGCAGTTATAAGGGCCCGGGGGAGGAAAAACTGTTTTTT.

The V call is TRBV30, the J call TRBJ2-5; D possibly corresponds to TRBD2 (6 bases). Trimming removed 1 base at V and 4 bases at J, with 10 bases between. The CDR3 extends over 13 amino acids. Germline CDR1 and CDR2: GTSNPN and SVGIG (reference sequence). This CDR3 reads CAWSDGRRETQYF. In DNA, the CDR3 is TGTGCCTGGAGTGACGGGAGACGAGAGACCCAGTACTTC.

This chain joins TRBV7-9 and TRBJ1-5; a possible D gene is TRBD1 (5 bases). CDR1 and CDR2 (germline): SEHNR, FQNEAQ (reference sequence). Deletions cut 5 bases from V and 4 bases from J, with 9 bases between. CDR3 size: 13 residues. The CDR3, as DNA: TGTGCCAGCAGCGCAGGGTGGAATCAGCCCCAGCATTTT. Its protein is CASSAGWNQPQHF.

The chain has TRBV7-2 and TRBJ2-5; D perhaps matches TRBD1 (5 bases). The V end lost 4 bases, the J end lost 5 bases, and 11 bases lay between the germline ends. The CDR3 has 13 amino acids. Per germline, CDR1 SGHTA and CDR2 FQGNSA. CDR3 residues: CASSSGIWETQYF. CDR3 nucleotide sequence: TGTGCCAGCAGCTCAGGGATATGGGAGACCCAGTACTTC.

In DNA, the CDR3 is TGTGCCAGCAGCTTACAGGGAGGGAGGACTAATGAAAAACTGTTTTTT. Protein sequence: CASSLQGGRTNEKLFF. The chain couples TRBV5-4 to TRBJ1-4; the D gene is possibly TRBD1 (6 bases). Looked up from germline, CDR1 is SGHNT and CDR2 is YYREEE (reference sequence). With 2 bases removed from V and 2 bases from J, the gap between germline ends came to 13 bases. CDR3 size: 16 residues.

This clone was recorded only once. The chain is built from TRBV25-1 and TRBJ2-7; tentatively, D is TRBD1 (5 bases). Germline values: CDR1 MGHDK, CDR2 SYGVNS. The CDR3 loop spans 13 amino acids. The V end lost 7 bases, the J end lost 1 base, and 11 bases lay between the germline ends. As DNA, the CDR3 is TGTGCCAGCACCCCGGCAGGGTCCTACGAGCAGTACTTC. It codes for CASTPAGSYEQYF.

The chain combines TRBV7-2 with TRBJ1-4; TRBD1 might be the D (6 bases). The V gene lost 3 bases and the J gene lost 8 bases, with 16 bases spanning the gap. In germline, CDR1 is SGHTA, CDR2 FQGNSA. CDR3 size: 15 residues. The CDR3 nucleotides read TGTGCCAGCAGCTTTACAGGGACGCGCGAGGAAAAACTGTTTTTT. Translation: CASSFTGTREEKLFF.

CDR3 amino acids: CASSFARSNYGYTF. The CDR3 nucleotides read TGTGCCAGCAGTTTTGCTCGGAGTAACTATGGCTACACCTTC. This sequence joins TRBV27 and TRBJ1-2; D unclear. CDR3 size: 14 residues. V lost 3 bases, J lost 1 base, and 9 bases lay in between. Germline V gives CDR1 MNHEY, CDR2 SMNVEV (reference sequence).

This sequence joins TRBV19 and TRBJ1-5, with TRBD1 matching 7 bases. V lost 5 bases to trimming and J lost 6 bases; unmatched junction nucleotides: 7. The CDR3 is made up of 14 amino acids. CDR1 and CDR2 from the germline V gene are LNHDA and SQIVND (reference sequence). The CDR3 nucleotides are TGTGCCAGTAGTCTTCGACAGGGAGGTCAGCCCCAGCATTTT. Translating gives CASSLRQGGQPQHF.

This clone has only a few counts. The V call is TRBV9, the J call TRBJ2-3, with D uncertain. The CDR3 length is 14 residues. Trimming removed 3 bases at V and 7 bases at J, with 15 bases between. Germline CDR1 and CDR2: SGDLS and YYNGEE. The DNA for the CDR3 is TGTGCCAGCAGCGGGGCCGACCTTTGGAATACGCAGTATTTT. Translating it yields CASSGADLWNTQYF.

The chain recombines TRBV7-9 with TRBJ1-1; a weak D match, TRBD1 (5 bases). Trimming pared 5 bases from V and 7 bases from J, leaving 11 bases between. This CDR3 region has 12 residues. CDR1 SEHNR and CDR2 FQNEAQ come from the germline V gene (reference sequence). The CDR3 spells CASSRDSFEAFF. The CDR3 nucleotides read TGTGCCAGCAGCCGAGACAGCTTTGAAGCTTTCTTT. Looking up the rest from reference TRBV7-9 and TRBJ1-1 gives the full variable domain: DTGVSQNPRHKITKRGQNVTFRCDPISEHNRLYWYRQTLGQGPEFLTYFQNEAQLEKSRLLSDRFSAERPKGSFSTLEIQRTEQGDSAMYLCASSRDSFEAFFGQGTRLTVV.

The sample holds a few counts of this clone. CDR3 amino acids: CASSDTGETIDGYTF. Here the CDR3 DNA reads TGTGCCAGCAGTGACACGGGGGAAACTATAGATGGCTACACCTTC. The chain carries TRBV6-4 and TRBJ1-2; D might be TRBD1 (5 bases). Trimming left V 2 bases short and J 6 bases short, with 16 bases between. From germline, CDR1 is MRHNA and CDR2 SNTAGT. This CDR3 spans 15 amino acids.

About this clone: The sample carries other DNA sequences with the same CDR3. The V call is TRBV28, the J call TRBJ1-2; D may be TRBD1 (6 bases). This CDR3 contains 12 residues. Germline V gives CDR1 MDHEN, CDR2 SYDVKM. Trimming shortened V by 6 bases and J by 5 bases, and 10 bases separated the two germline ends. CDR3 bases: TGTGCCAGCAGCTTAACAGGGTATGGCTACACCTTC. It is translated as CASSLTGYGYTF.

The chain joins TRBV2 to TRBJ2-5, with unresolved D. This CDR3 spans 14 amino acids. V shed 7 bases and J shed 5 bases, with 17 bases lying between them. Germline CDR1 SNHLY, CDR2 FYNNEI. The CDR3 region is CASNPNEWAETQYF. The CDR3, as DNA: TGTGCCAGCAACCCAAACGAGTGGGCCGAGACCCAGTACTTC.

The chain links TRBV28 to TRBJ2-2; 9 nucleotides line up with TRBD1. The germline V gene encodes CDR1 MDHEN and CDR2 SYDVKM. Losses at the gene ends were 3 bases for V and 7 bases for J; bases not matched to a gene: 6. The CDR3 spans 15 residues. CDR3 sequence reads: CASSLYRGPSGELFF. As DNA, the CDR3 is TGTGCCAGCAGTTTGTACAGGGGGCCTAGCGGGGAGCTGTTTTTT.

The genes are TRBV18 and TRBJ1-1; 7 bases line up with TRBD1. V shed 3 bases and J 3 bases; nucleotides not matched to a gene: 1. CDR1 is KGHSH and CDR2 is LQKENI in the germline V gene. This CDR3 is 13 amino acids long. CDR3 in DNA: TGTGCCAGCTCACCCGGACAGGACACTGAAGCTTTCTTT. This gives the protein CASSPGQDTEAFF. The full variable domain, its missing parts supplied by reference TRBV18 and TRBJ1-1, is NAGVMQNPRHLVRRRGQEARLRCSPMKGHSHVYWYRQLPEEGLKFMVYLQKENIIDESGMPKERFSAEFPKEGPSILRIQQVVRGDSAAYFCASSPGQDTEAFFGQGTRLTVV.

The chain joins TRBV7-3 to TRBJ2-7; D gene ambiguous. V lost 1 base and J 5 bases, leaving 3 bases between the germline ends. CDR3 length: 11 amino acids. The germline CDR1 and CDR2 sequences are SGHTA and FQGTGA. The CDR3 spells CASSLSNEQYF. DNA for the CDR3: TGTGCCAGCAGCTTAAGTAACGAGCAGTACTTC.

A remark on this clone: The sample holds other DNA sequences that translate to the same CDR3. The chain couples TRBV5-1 to TRBJ2-2, with 8 bases that match TRBD1. This CDR3 region has 13 residues. J was trimmed by 6 bases and V by 4 bases; bases with no gene match: 2. The germline V gene encodes CDR1 SGHRS and CDR2 YFSETQ. CDR3 DNA: TGCGCCAGCAGCCTGGACAGGGCCGGGGAGCTGTTTTTT. Residues: CASSLDRAGELFF.

In this sample, this clone turned up once. The J gene is TRBJ2-1, the V gene TRBV5-1, with TRBD2 identical over 14 bases. Germline V lookup: CDR1 SGHRS, CDR2 YFSETQ. The CDR3 length is 16 residues. Trimming took 0 bases from V and 5 from J; bases not matched to a gene: 1. CDR3: CASSLGGLAGDNEQFF. CDR3 coding DNA: TGCGCCAGCAGCTTGGGGGGACTAGCGGGAGACAATGAGCAGTTCTTC. Complete variable domain (other parts from reference TRBV5-1 and TRBJ2-1): KAGVTQTPRYLIKTRGQQVTLSCSPISGHRSVSWYQQTPGQGLQFLFEYFSETQRNKGNFPGRFSGRQFSNSRSEMNVSTLELGDSALYLCASSLGGLAGDNEQFFGPGTRLTVL.

The V gene is TRBV11-2, the J gene TRBJ2-7; 7 positions match TRBD1. This CDR3 is built from 15 residues. Germline-derived CDR1 and CDR2 are SGHAT and FQNNGV. Losses at the gene ends were 5 bases for V and 3 bases for J; bases not matched to a gene: 10. The CDR3 loop is CASSPRGGQDYEQYF. CDR3 sequence (DNA): TGTGCCAGCAGCCCCAGGGGTGGACAGGACTACGAGCAGTACTTC.

The chain joins TRBV7-6 to TRBJ2-5, with 14 nucleotides matching TRBD2. The V gene end was trimmed by 5 bases and the J gene end by 4 bases; junction bases not matched to a gene: 12. The CDR3 loop spans 18 amino acids. Germline V gene sequence: CDR1 SGHVS, CDR2 FNYEAQ. CDR3 protein: CASSHPTSGRADGETQYF. In nucleotides, the CDR3 is TGTGCCAGCAGCCACCCGACTAGCGGGAGGGCCGATGGAGAGACCCAGTACTTC.

The genes are TRBV29-1 and TRBJ1-2, with TRBD1 matching 11 bases. V shed 7 bases, J shed 4 bases, and the junction held 5 bases outside the gene matches. The CDR3 has 13 residues. Germline CDR1 reads SQVTM; CDR2 reads ANQGSEA. The CDR3 spells CSGWTGGGYGYTF. The CDR3 DNA follows: TGCAGCGGCTGGACAGGGGGCGGCTATGGCTACACCTTC.

The chain employs TRBV5-1 and TRBJ2-1, with 12 bases aligning to TRBD2. Germline lookup yields CDR1 SGHRS and CDR2 YFSETQ. Losses at the gene ends were 3 bases for V and 7 bases for J; bases not matched to a gene: 8. The CDR3 is 16 residues long. CDR3 loop: CASSSQLAGGTNEQFF. Here the CDR3 DNA reads TGCGCCAGCAGCTCGCAGCTAGCGGGAGGGACTAATGAGCAGTTCTTC.

The chain couples TRBV7-2 to TRBJ2-2; no clear D. Between the trimmed V and J ends, which lost 1 base and 8 bases, there was a span of 8 bases. The CDR3 is made up of 13 amino acids. Germline V gene lookup returns CDR1 SGHTA and CDR2 FQGNSA. The CDR3 here is CASSLVGRGELFF. CDR3 nucleotide sequence: TGTGCCAGCAGCTTAGTTGGTCGGGGGGAGCTGTTTTTT.

The genes are TRBV4-1 and TRBJ2-7; possibly TRBD1 for D (6 bases). Trimming removed 4 bases at V and 4 bases at J, with 14 bases between. The CDR3 length is 14 residues. The germline gives CDR1 MGHRA, CDR2 YSYEKL. CDR3 nucleotides: TGCGCCAGCAGCCCCCGGGACAAGAGATACGAGCAGTACTTC. It translates to CASSPRDKRYEQYF.